Listed below are T cell receptor beta chains from one sample, sequenced in a study of shared clonotypes between healthy human individuals. TCRdb keeps only in-frame clones here, not all; method: immunoSEQ multiplex PCR. This table holds more than 2 million clones, just under 95% found once. The sequenced material came from naive CD8+ T cells from PBMCs. Receptors were obtained from a young man in good health. Some clones in this sample may be carry-over from other donors' samples. The CDR3 runs from the conserved cysteine through the conserved F or W. A D gene is named only where the DNA matches it firmly.

length	D	V	J	CDR3	DNA
15	.	TRBV4-1	TRBJ1-3	CASSQPTASGNTIYF	TGCGCCAGCAGCCAACCCACAGCCTCTGGAAACACCATATATTTT
14	TRBD1	TRBV27	TRBJ2-7	CASSFLQGTGEQYF	TGTGCCAGCAGTTTTCTACAGGGGACGGGCGAGCAGTACTTC
15	TRBD2	TRBV15	TRBJ2-5	CATSRDRLAEETQYF	TGTGCCACCAGCAGAGATCGGCTAGCGGAAGAGACCCAGTACTTC
14	.	TRBV4-3	TRBJ2-1	CASSQRPGDNEQFF	TGCGCCAGCAGCCAACGGCCGGGCGACAATGAGCAGTTCTTC
12	.	TRBV7-3	TRBJ1-1	CARSLASTEAFF	TGTGCCCGCAGCTTAGCGTCCACTGAAGCTTTCTTT
15	.	TRBV7-2	TRBJ2-1	CASSLVVSDYNEQFF	TGTGCCAGCAGCTTAGTGGTTAGCGACTACAATGAGCAGTTCTTC
11	.	TRBV6-5	TRBJ1-1	CASSLGTEAFF	TGTGCCAGCAGTCTGGGTACTGAAGCTTTCTTT
14	TRBD2	TRBV9	TRBJ2-5	CASSASGAQETQYF	TGTGCCAGCAGCGCTAGCGGAGCACAAGAGACCCAGTACTTC
13	.	TRBV7-9	TRBJ2-2	CASSPTYTGELFF	TGTGCCAGCAGCCCAACCTACACCGGGGAGCTGTTTTTT
13	.	TRBV25-1	TRBJ1-2	CASTEFRGDGYTF	TGTGCCAGCACCGAATTTCGGGGGGATGGCTACACCTTC
13	.	TRBV27	TRBJ2-7	CASSPWASGEQYF	TGTGCCAGCAGCCCCTGGGCCTCGGGCGAGCAGTACTTC
14	.	TRBV5-4	TRBJ1-1	CASSLVGPYTEAFF	TGTGCCAGCAGCTTGGTGGGGCCGTACACTGAAGCTTTCTTT
13	.	TRBV6-5	TRBJ2-5	CASSYISRETQYF	TGTGCCAGCAGTTACATTTCTCGGGAGACCCAGTACTTC
12	.	TRBV5-1	TRBJ2-2	CASRMGNGELFF	TGCGCCAGCAGAATGGGAAACGGGGAGCTGTTTTTT
13	.	TRBV27	TRBJ1-5	CASSLWVNQPQHF	TGTGCCAGCAGTTTGTGGGTAAATCAGCCCCAGCATTTT
14	TRBD2	TRBV6-5	TRBJ2-7	CASTLLAGVSEQYF	TGTGCCAGCACCCTACTAGCGGGAGTCTCCGAGCAGTACTTC